The 15 T cell receptor beta chains below come from one sample, sequenced in a study of cytomegalovirus exposure and HLA in healthy donors. Sequenced by immunoSEQ multiplex PCR; TCRdb stores in-frame clones only, minus some. Of approximately 160,000 clones in the sample, 75% to 95% were seen once. Sequenced: PBMCs. Receptors originate from a woman under 30 in good health and CMV-seropositive.

The CDR3 is CASSQSRGWEQYF. Here the CDR3 DNA reads TGCGCCAGCAGCCAGTCTCGGGGTTGGGAGCAGTACTTC. This chain connects TRBV4-3 to TRBJ2-7, with a possible D match to TRBD2 (5 bases). Looked up from germline, CDR1 is LGHNA and CDR2 is YSLEER. V was shortened by 3 bases and J by 7 bases, with 13 bases between the two germline ends. The length of the CDR3 is 13 residues.

V usage is TRBV10-3 and J usage is TRBJ1-1, with 8 bases aligning to TRBD1. CDR3 size: 13 residues. Germline lookup yields CDR1 ENHRY and CDR2 SYGVKD. The V segment lost 4 bases and the J segment 5 bases; nucleotides outside the gene matches: 3. The CDR3, as DNA: TGTGCCATCAGTGGACAGGGGTCAACTGAAGCTTTCTTT. It specifies CAISGQGSTEAFF.

The chain combines TRBV28 with TRBJ2-7, with TRBD1 as a possible D gene (6 bases). V lost 10 bases, J lost 1 base, and 17 bases lay in between. The CDR3 runs to 14 residues. Germline CDR1 and CDR2: MDHEN and SYDVKM. The CDR3 is CATHRETNSYEQYF. The CDR3 bases are TGTGCCACCCACAGGGAGACAAATTCCTACGAGCAGTACTTC.

This chain uses TRBV6-4 with TRBJ1-2, with D possibly being TRBD1 (6 bases). The V end was cut by 6 bases, the J end by 8 bases, with 16 bases between. CDR1 MRHNA and CDR2 SNTAGT come from the germline V gene. This CDR3 contains 13 residues. This CDR3 is CASSLTGSMGYTF. The CDR3 DNA is TGTGCCAGCAGCCTCACAGGGTCGATGGGCTACACCTTC.

The chain carries TRBV9 and TRBJ2-1; 8 bases are a match to TRBD1. Germline V gene lookup returns CDR1 SGDLS and CDR2 YYNGEE. This CDR3 contains 15 residues. Trimming took 0 bases from V and 6 from J; bases not matched to a gene: 5. The CDR3 DNA is TGTGCCAGCAGCGTAGGCCCACAGGGGGGCAATGAGCAGTTCTTC. As protein: CASSVGPQGGNEQFF. The full variable domain, its missing parts supplied by reference TRBV9 and TRBJ2-1, is DSGVTQTPKHLITATGQRVTLRCSPRSGDLSVYWYQQSLDQGLQFLIQYYNGEERAKGNILERFSAQQFPDLHSELNLSSLELGDSALYFCASSVGPQGGNEQFFGPGTRLTVL.

CDR3 loop: CASSGLGSSYNEQFF. The CDR3 DNA follows: TGTGCCAGCAGTGGACTCGGTAGCTCCTACAATGAGCAGTTCTTC. The J gene is TRBJ2-1, the V gene TRBV6-1; D call uncertain. This CDR3 spans 15 amino acids. Germline CDR1 MNHNS, CDR2 SASEGT. The germline V and J ends were trimmed by 4 bases and 0 bases, with 10 bases remaining between them.

The chain uses TRBV2 and TRBJ2-1, with 9 bases aligning to TRBD2. The CDR3 loop spans 18 amino acids. Germline assignment: CDR1 SNHLY and CDR2 FYNNEI. V lost 3 bases, J lost 4 bases, and 13 bases stayed unmatched. In DNA, the CDR3 is TGTGCCAGCAGTGATTCTGAATCTAGCGGGGTCTTATACAATGAGCAGTTCTTC. This sequence encodes CASSDSESSGVLYNEQFF.

The rearrangement joins TRBV29-1 to TRBJ1-1; D is unclear. The CDR3 is 11 residues long. Looked up from germline, CDR1 is SQVTM and CDR2 is ANQGSEA. V gave up 5 bases and J gave up 4 bases, with 8 bases separating them. The DNA of the CDR3 is TGCAGCGTTACACGTGGCACTGAAGCTTTCTTT. Its protein is CSVTRGTEAFF.

In nucleotides, the CDR3 is TGTGCCAGCAGCCCTCGGACTAGCGGGAGGCTGTACTTC. Protein: CASSPRTSGRLYF. The V and J genes are TRBV13 and TRBJ2-7, with TRBD2 matching over 14 bases. With 5 bases clipped from V and 12 bases from J, the junction kept 6 bases outside the gene matches. Germline CDR1 reads PRHDT; CDR2 reads FYEKMQ (reference sequence). CDR3 length: 13 residues.

The sample holds one count of this clone. This chain connects TRBV4-1 to TRBJ1-1, with 11 positions matching TRBD1. This CDR3 spans 14 amino acids. Germline loops: CDR1 MGHRA, CDR2 YSYEKL. Unmatched junction bases numbered 5, after V lost 5 bases and J lost 6 bases. CDR3 sequence: CASSSGTGGSEAFF. The CDR3 nucleotides are TGCGCCAGCAGCTCGGGGACAGGGGGATCTGAAGCTTTCTTT.

CDR3 DNA: TGTGCCAGCAGTGAATACTGGACAGGGACGTCCTATGGCTACACCTTC. Its protein product is CASSEYWTGTSYGYTF. The chain is built from TRBV25-1 and TRBJ1-2, with TRBD1 identical over 8 bases. The V gene's germline CDR1 is MGHDK and CDR2 SYGVNS. Losses at the gene ends were 0 bases for V and 4 bases for J; bases not matched to a gene: 7. The CDR3 is 16 residues long.

V is TRBV14 and J is TRBJ2-1, with D maybe TRBD2 (6 bases). The CDR3 contains 17 residues. CDR1 and CDR2 (germline): SGHDN, FVKESK. V was trimmed by 4 bases and J by 6 bases, leaving 22 bases between them. The DNA of the CDR3 is TGTGCCAGCAGCCGACAGATGGGGACTGTCGGGTCCAATGAGCAGTTCTTC. This encodes CASSRQMGTVGSNEQFF.

The rearrangement joins TRBV6-4 to TRBJ2-1; 11 bases match TRBD2. From germline, CDR1 is MRHNA and CDR2 SNTAGT. CDR3 length: 15 residues. Trimming took 0 bases from V and 6 from J; bases not matched to a gene: 1. Written as DNA, the CDR3 is TGTGCCAGCAGTGACTCACTAGCGGGGGCCAATGAGCAGTTCTTC. This sequence encodes CASSDSLAGANEQFF.

V gene TRBV27 combines with J gene TRBJ2-1; TRBD2 matches at 7 bases. Unmatched junction bases numbered 7, after V lost 0 bases and J lost 8 bases. CDR1 MNHEY and CDR2 SMNVEV come from the germline V gene (reference sequence). CDR3 size: 15 residues. The CDR3 sequence: CASSLSLWGGDEQFF. The CDR3 DNA reads as TGTGCCAGCAGTTTATCTCTATGGGGGGGAGATGAGCAGTTCTTC.

The table lists this clone with a few counts. The genes are TRBV19 and TRBJ2-7; 12 bases align to TRBD2. J was trimmed by 2 bases and V by 5 bases; bases with no gene match: 10. The germline gives CDR1 LNHDA, CDR2 SQIVND (reference sequence). There are 17 residues in the CDR3. The CDR3 region has the DNA TGTGCCAGTAGTCGGCTAGCGGGGGGGTCAACCCCCTACGAGCAGTACTTC. Its translation: CASSRLAGGSTPYEQYF.